The 22 T cell receptor beta chains below were found in one sample sequenced in a study of chemoradiotherapy in HPV16-positive cancers. Repertoires were generated with immunoSEQ multiplex PCR, while TCRdb's copy carries only in-frame clones and drops some. This sample carries approximately 58,000 clones, roughly nine tenths of them seen once, and the ten largest clones take approximately 3.5%. The sample in question was blood, obtained from a patient who underwent chemoradiotherapy. The receptors derive from a human donor with HPV-associated anogenital cancer.

The chain joins TRBV9 to TRBJ1-4; D might be TRBD1 (5 bases). The germline V and J ends were trimmed by 0 bases and 7 bases, with 13 bases remaining between them. Germline CDR1 is SGDLS and CDR2 is YYNGEE. The CDR3 is 15 amino acids. CDR3 nucleotides: TGTGCCAGCAGCGTAGATCAGGGAAGGGGTGAAAAACTGTTTTTT. Protein product: CASSVDQGRGEKLFF.

The V and J genes are TRBV7-2 and TRBJ2-1, with 7 nucleotides matching TRBD1. CDR3 size: 12 residues. Germline-derived CDR1 and CDR2 are SGHTA and FQGNSA. V trimming: 6 bases; J trimming: 8 bases; junction bases outside the gene matches: 4. The CDR3 is CASRRQGDEQFF. For the CDR3, the DNA is TGTGCCAGCAGACGACAGGGCGATGAGCAGTTCTTC.

The chain employs TRBV19 and TRBJ1-5; D uncertain. Per the germline V gene, CDR1 is LNHDA and CDR2 is SQIVND (reference sequence). V dropped 5 bases and J dropped 4 bases, with 9 bases sitting between them. This CDR3 spans 13 amino acids. The CDR3 reads CASSADGNQPQHF. The CDR3 nucleotides read TGTGCCAGTAGTGCCGACGGGAATCAGCCCCAGCATTTT.

The J gene is TRBJ2-3, the V gene TRBV7-2; D uncertain. Germline values: CDR1 SGHTA, CDR2 FQGNSA. Trimming took off 4 bases at V and 2 bases at J, with 10 bases between the two ends. This CDR3 has 14 amino acids. CDR3 in amino acids: CASSSRPNTDTQYF. The DNA for the CDR3 is TGTGCCAGCAGCTCCCGTCCCAACACAGATACGCAGTATTTT.

The chain employs TRBV11-2 and TRBJ1-1, with D possibly matching TRBD1 (5 bases). From germline, CDR1 is SGHAT and CDR2 FQNNGV. Trimming removed 4 bases from V and 3 bases from J, with 12 bases in between. The CDR3 totals 14 residues. CDR3 nucleotide sequence: TGTGCCAGCAGCTCGCAGCAGGGTTACACTGAAGCTTTCTTT. As protein: CASSSQQGYTEAFF. The complete variable domain, with remaining parts taken from reference TRBV11-2 and TRBJ1-1, reads EAGVAQSPRYKIIEKRQSVAFWCNPISGHATLYWYQQILGQGPKLLIQFQNNGVVDDSQLPKDRFSAERLKGVDSTLKIQPAKLEDSAVYLCASSSQQGYTEAFFGQGTRLTVV.

The chain recombines TRBV27 with TRBJ1-6; 8 bases align to TRBD1. The CDR3 runs to 14 residues. V gave up 5 bases and J gave up 7 bases; unmatched junction bases: 4. In germline, CDR1 is MNHEY, CDR2 SMNVEV (reference sequence). The CDR3 DNA sequence: TGTGCCAGCAGTGAGGACAGGGACAATTCACCCCTCCACTTT. It is translated as CASSEDRDNSPLHF.

This clone was seen a single time. This sequence joins TRBV11-3 and TRBJ2-1; 8 bases match TRBD2. CDR1 is SGHNT, CDR2 YENEEA, per germline. The CDR3 has 12 amino acids. Trimming cost V 5 bases and J 7 bases; bases outside gene matches: 1. In nucleotides, the CDR3 is TGTGCCAGCAGCCGGGGGGGGAATGAGCAGTTCTTC. Its protein product is CASSRGGNEQFF. Looking up the rest from reference TRBV11-3 and TRBJ2-1 gives the full variable domain: EAGVVQSPRYKIIEKKQPVAFWCNPISGHNTLYWYLQNLGQGPELLIRYENEEAVDDSQLPKDRFSAERLKGVDSTLKIQPAELGDSAVYLCASSRGGNEQFFGPGTRLTVL.

The V gene is TRBV7-9, the J gene TRBJ2-2; D unresolved. Germline V gives CDR1 SEHNR, CDR2 FQNEAQ (reference sequence). The CDR3 spans 14 residues. Trimming cost V 1 base and J 5 bases, with 8 bases left between them. CDR3 DNA sequence: TGTGCCAGCAGCTTAGGCTTGGTGACCGGGGAGCTGTTTTTT. Its protein product is CASSLGLVTGELFF.

This clone appeared a single time. This chain links TRBV7-9 with TRBJ1-2, with 10 nucleotides matching TRBD1. From germline, CDR1 is SEHNR and CDR2 FQNEAQ (reference sequence). V shed 5 bases and J 8 bases; nucleotides not matched to a gene: 17. CDR3 length: 17 residues. In DNA form, the CDR3 reads TGTGCCAGCAGCCTCTCCCTACACCGACAGGGGGCGGAGGGCTACACCTTC. Amino acids: CASSLSLHRQGAEGYTF.

This clone was counted only a few times. Here the CDR3 DNA reads TGTGCCTGGAGTGGAGACCTTATGACAGGCCGGGAAAAACTGTTTTTT. Translation: CAWSGDLMTGREKLFF. The chain links TRBV30 to TRBJ1-4; D perhaps matches TRBD1 (6 bases). The V and J ends lost 1 base and 8 bases respectively, with 20 bases between them. Germline V CDR1 and CDR2: GTSNPN, SVGIG (reference sequence). This CDR3 region has 16 residues. The full variable domain, completed using reference TRBV30 and TRBJ1-4, is SQTIHQWPATLVQPVGSPLSLECTVEGTSNPNLYWYRQAAGRGLQLLFYSVGIGQISSEVPQNLSASRPQDRQFILSSKKLLLSDSGFYLCAWSGDLMTGREKLFFGSGTQLSVL.

The V gene is TRBV4-1, the J gene TRBJ1-6; 8 bases agree with TRBD1. V lost 4 bases to trimming and J lost 6 bases; unmatched junction nucleotides: 20. This CDR3 has 20 residues. Germline V lookup: CDR1 MGHRA, CDR2 YSYEKL. CDR3 residues: CASSRQGTGGPASSNSPLHF. In DNA form, the CDR3 reads TGCGCCAGCAGCCGTCAGGGAACAGGGGGTCCTGCATCCAGTAATTCACCCCTCCACTTT.

The chain carries TRBV12-5 and TRBJ2-3, with a possible D match to TRBD1 (5 bases). The CDR3 loop spans 15 amino acids. The germline V and J ends were trimmed by 1 base and 0 bases, with 8 bases remaining between them. The germline CDR1 and CDR2 sequences are LGHNT and FRNRAP. The CDR3 loop is CASGLGQSSTDTQYF. CDR3 DNA: TGTGCTAGTGGTTTGGGACAGTCGAGCACAGATACGCAGTATTTT. Together with reference TRBV12-5 and TRBJ2-3, the CDR3 gives the full variable domain: DARVTQTPRHKVTEMGQEVTMRCQPILGHNTVFWYRQTMMQGLELLAYFRNRAPLDDSGMPKDRFSAEMPDATLATLKIQPSEPRDSAVYFCASGLGQSSTDTQYFGPGTRLTVL.

J is TRBJ1-5 and V is TRBV2, with TRBD1 as a possible D gene (6 bases). Trimming removed 5 bases at V and 4 bases at J, with 9 bases between. The V gene's germline CDR1 is SNHLY and CDR2 FYNNEI. The CDR3 is 13 residues long. The CDR3 DNA is TGTGCCAGCAGTAACGACAGGAATCAGCCCCAGCATTTT. Protein sequence: CASSNDRNQPQHF.

CDR3 protein: CASSIGPALGGELFF. The CDR3 nucleotides read TGTGCCAGTAGTATCGGACCAGCGTTGGGCGGGGAGCTGTTTTTT. The gene calls are TRBV19 and TRBJ2-2; no clear D. The CDR3 contains 15 residues. The germline V gene encodes CDR1 LNHDA and CDR2 SQIVND (reference sequence). Trimming shortened V by 3 bases and J by 7 bases, and 15 bases separated the two germline ends.

The rearrangement joins TRBV6-1 to TRBJ2-5; 8 nucleotides match TRBD2. The germline V gene encodes CDR1 MNHNS and CDR2 SASEGT. Trimming at V came to 3 bases and at J to 5 bases, leaving 11 bases not matched to a gene. The CDR3 runs 16 residues. CDR3 nucleotides: TGTGCCAGCAGTGATCCCGGGCTAGCGGGCGGGGAGACCCAGTACTTC. It specifies CASSDPGLAGGETQYF.

The V and J genes are TRBV6-9 and TRBJ1-2, with TRBD1 identical over 10 bases. Germline lookup yields CDR1 MNHGY and CDR2 SVAAGI. V shed 7 bases, J shed 5 bases, and the junction held 7 bases outside the gene matches. The CDR3 has 14 residues. The CDR3 nucleotides are TGTGCCAGCACCCCCCCGGGACAGGGGTATGGCTACACCTTC. Translating gives CASTPPGQGYGYTF.

This chain uses TRBV6-1 with TRBJ1-2; D remains unclear. CDR1 and CDR2 (germline): MNHNS, SASEGT. This CDR3 is built from 11 residues. Trimming stripped 3 bases from V and 7 bases from J, with 6 bases between. The DNA of the CDR3 is TGTGCCAGCAGTGAGGTACGTGGCTACACCTTC. Residues: CASSEVRGYTF.

This clone was observed a few times. This chain joins TRBV9 and TRBJ2-1; 9 bases map to TRBD2. In germline, CDR1 is SGDLS, CDR2 YYNGEE. V shed 0 bases and J 2 bases; nucleotides not matched to a gene: 15. This CDR3 has 20 amino acids. The DNA of the CDR3 is TGTGCCAGCAGCGTAGAAGAGGGTAGCGGGGGCCTCGTTACCTACAATGAGCAGTTCTTC. This gives the protein CASSVEEGSGGLVTYNEQFF.

The chain combines TRBV30 with TRBJ1-1, with D unclear. CDR1 and CDR2 (germline): GTSNPN, SVGIG (reference sequence). CDR3 length equals 13 residues. Trimming stripped 2 bases from V and 1 base from J, with 8 bases between. CDR3 loop: CAWSIQQNTEAFF. The CDR3 bases are TGTGCCTGGAGTATACAGCAGAACACTGAAGCTTTCTTT.

This chain connects TRBV12-5 to TRBJ2-1; D uncertain. V lost 3 bases to trimming and J lost 5 bases, with 14 bases between them. The CDR3 is 15 residues long. Per germline, CDR1 LGHNT and CDR2 FRNRAP. The DNA of the CDR3 is TGTGCTAGTGGTTTCTCGCAGCTCCGAAACAATGAGCAGTTCTTC. Its protein product is CASGFSQLRNNEQFF.

This clone was seen once. The CDR3 sequence: CASSAEGYLQETQYF. The CDR3 coding sequence is TGTGCCAGCAGTGCTGAGGGGTACCTCCAAGAGACCCAGTACTTC. This chain links TRBV25-1 with TRBJ2-5; D is perhaps TRBD1 or TRBD2 (5 bases each). Germline assignment: CDR1 MGHDK and CDR2 SYGVNS. The CDR3 covers 15 residues. Trimming shortened V by 4 bases and J by 1 base, and 13 bases separated the two germline ends.

V usage is TRBV6-5 and J usage is TRBJ1-3; possible D gene TRBD1, 5 bases. This CDR3 has 14 residues. Looked up from germline, CDR1 is MNHEY and CDR2 is SVGAGI. V was cut by 2 bases and J by 2 bases, with 7 bases left in between. CDR3 residues: CASSYGGTGNTIYF. For the CDR3, the DNA is TGTGCCAGCAGTTACGGGGGTACTGGAAACACCATATATTTT.